The T cell receptor (beta chain) described here comes from a study of PD-1 blockade in mismatch repair-deficient tumors. The V end was cut by 4 bases, the J end by 1 base, with 8 bases between. Germline V gene sequence: CDR1 SGHRS, CDR2 YFSETQ. This CDR3 spans 13 amino acids. TCRdb's copy holds only in-frame clones and misses some; the assay was immunoSEQ multiplex PCR. Of roughly 80,000 clones in the sample, roughly 80% were seen once. A note on this clone: The sample contains more than one DNA sequence encoding this CDR3.

The input for sequencing was peripheral blood, taken 12 weeks after starting pembrolizumab. The J gene is TRBJ2-5, the V gene TRBV5-1; weak D call: TRBD2 (5 bases). This clonotype was sampled from an adult with mismatch repair-deficient cancer. CDR3 bases: TGCGCCAGCAGCCTCGGACTCCAAGAGACCCAGTACTTC. Translated, it gives CASSLGLQETQYF.